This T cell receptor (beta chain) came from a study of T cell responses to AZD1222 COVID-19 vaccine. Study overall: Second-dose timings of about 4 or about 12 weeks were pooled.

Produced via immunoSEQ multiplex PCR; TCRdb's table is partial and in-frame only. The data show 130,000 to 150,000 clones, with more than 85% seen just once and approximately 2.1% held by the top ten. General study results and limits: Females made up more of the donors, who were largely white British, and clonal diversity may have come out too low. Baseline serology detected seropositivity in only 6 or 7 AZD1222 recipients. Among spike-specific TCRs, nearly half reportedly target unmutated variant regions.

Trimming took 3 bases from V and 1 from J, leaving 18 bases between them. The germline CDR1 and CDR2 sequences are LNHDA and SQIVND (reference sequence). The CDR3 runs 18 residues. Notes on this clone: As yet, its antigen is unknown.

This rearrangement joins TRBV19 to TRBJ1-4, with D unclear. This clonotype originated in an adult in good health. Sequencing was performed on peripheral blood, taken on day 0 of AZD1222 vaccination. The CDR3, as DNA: TGTGCCAGTAGTATTTCCGCAGGCGGTTTTGGAACTAATGAAAAACTGTTTTTT. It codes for CASSISAGGFGTNEKLFF.